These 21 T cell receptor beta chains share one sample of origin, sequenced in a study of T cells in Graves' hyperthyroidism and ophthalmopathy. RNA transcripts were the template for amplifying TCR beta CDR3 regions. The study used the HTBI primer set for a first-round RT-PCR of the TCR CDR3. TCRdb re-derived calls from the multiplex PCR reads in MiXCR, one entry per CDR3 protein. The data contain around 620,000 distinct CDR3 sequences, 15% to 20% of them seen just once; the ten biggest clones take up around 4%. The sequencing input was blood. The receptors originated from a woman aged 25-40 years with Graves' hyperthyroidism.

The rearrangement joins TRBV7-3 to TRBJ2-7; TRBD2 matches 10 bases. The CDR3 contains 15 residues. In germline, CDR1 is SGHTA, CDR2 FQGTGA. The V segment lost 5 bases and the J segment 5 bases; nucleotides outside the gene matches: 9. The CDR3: CASSPALAGADEQYF. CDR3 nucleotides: TGTGCCAGCAGCCCAGCGCTAGCGGGAGCAGACGAGCAGTACTTC.

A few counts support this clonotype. The CDR3 sequence is CASSRTRTLAKNIQYF. CDR3 nucleotides: TGTGCCAGCAGCCGTACAAGGACGCTAGCCAAAAACATTCAGTACTTC. The chain employs TRBV27 and TRBJ2-4, with D unresolved. CDR3 size: 16 residues. Trimming took off 6 bases at V and 0 bases at J, with 15 bases between the two ends. Germline-derived CDR1 and CDR2 are MNHEY and SMNVEV (reference sequence).

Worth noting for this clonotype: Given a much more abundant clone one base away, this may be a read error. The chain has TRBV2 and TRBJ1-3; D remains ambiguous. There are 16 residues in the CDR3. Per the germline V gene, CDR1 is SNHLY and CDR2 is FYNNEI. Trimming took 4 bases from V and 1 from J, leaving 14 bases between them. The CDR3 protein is CASSVKAGRSGNTIYF. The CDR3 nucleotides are TGTGCCAGCAGTGTGAAGGCCGGGAGGTCTGGAAACACCATATATTTT. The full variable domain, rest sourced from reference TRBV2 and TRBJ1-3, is EPEVTQTPSHQVTQMGQEVILRCVPISNHLYFYWYRQILGQKVEFLVSFYNNEISEKSEIFDDQFSVERPDGSNFTLKIRSTKLEDSAMYFCASSVKAGRSGNTIYFGEGSWLTVV.

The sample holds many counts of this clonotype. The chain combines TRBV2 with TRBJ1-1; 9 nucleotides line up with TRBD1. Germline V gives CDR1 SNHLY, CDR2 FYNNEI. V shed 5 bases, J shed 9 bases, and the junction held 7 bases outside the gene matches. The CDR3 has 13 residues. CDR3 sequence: CASSYANRGQAFF. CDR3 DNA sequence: TGTGCCAGCAGTTACGCGAACAGGGGGCAAGCTTTCTTT.

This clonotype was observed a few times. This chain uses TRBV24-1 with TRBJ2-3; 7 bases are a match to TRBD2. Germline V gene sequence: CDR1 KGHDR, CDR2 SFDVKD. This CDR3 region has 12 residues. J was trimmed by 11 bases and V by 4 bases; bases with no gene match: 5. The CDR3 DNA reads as TGTGCCACCAGTGACAGACTAGCTGTGCAGTATTTT. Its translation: CATSDRLAVQYF.

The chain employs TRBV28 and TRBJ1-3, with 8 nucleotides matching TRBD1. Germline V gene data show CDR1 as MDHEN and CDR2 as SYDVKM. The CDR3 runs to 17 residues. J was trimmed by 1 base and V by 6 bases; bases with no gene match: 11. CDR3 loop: CASSLPDREFSGNTIYF. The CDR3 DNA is TGTGCCAGCAGCCTTCCGGACAGGGAGTTTTCTGGAAACACCATATATTTT.

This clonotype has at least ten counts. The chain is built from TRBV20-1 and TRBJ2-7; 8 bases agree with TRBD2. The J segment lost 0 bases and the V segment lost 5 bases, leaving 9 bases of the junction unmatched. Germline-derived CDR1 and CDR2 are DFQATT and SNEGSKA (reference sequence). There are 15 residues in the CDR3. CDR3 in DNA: TGCAGTGCTCTTCTTAGCGGGGCCGCCTCCTACGAGCAGTACTTC. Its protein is CSALLSGAASYEQYF.

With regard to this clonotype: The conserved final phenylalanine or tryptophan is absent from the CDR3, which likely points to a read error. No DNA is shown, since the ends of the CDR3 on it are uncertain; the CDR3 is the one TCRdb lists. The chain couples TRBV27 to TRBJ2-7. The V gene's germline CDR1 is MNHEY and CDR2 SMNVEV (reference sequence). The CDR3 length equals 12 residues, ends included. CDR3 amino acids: CASSTSSYEEYL.

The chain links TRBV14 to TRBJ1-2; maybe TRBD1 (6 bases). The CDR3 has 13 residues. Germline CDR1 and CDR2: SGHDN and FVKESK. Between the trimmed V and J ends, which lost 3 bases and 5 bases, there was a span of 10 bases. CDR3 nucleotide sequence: TGTGCCAGCAGCCACGGGACAATGTATGGCTACACCTTC. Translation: CASSHGTMYGYTF.

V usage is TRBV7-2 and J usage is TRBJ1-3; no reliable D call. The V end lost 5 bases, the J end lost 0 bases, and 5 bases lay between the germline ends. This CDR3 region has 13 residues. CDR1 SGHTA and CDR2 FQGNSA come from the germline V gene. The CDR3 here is CASSADSGNTIYF. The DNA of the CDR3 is TGTGCCAGCAGCGCCGACTCTGGAAACACCATATATTTT.

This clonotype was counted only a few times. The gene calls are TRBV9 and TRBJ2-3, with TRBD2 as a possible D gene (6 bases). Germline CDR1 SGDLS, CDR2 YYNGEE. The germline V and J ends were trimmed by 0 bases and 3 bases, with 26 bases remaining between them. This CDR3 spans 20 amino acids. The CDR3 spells CASSVAPHPGSGRATDTQYF. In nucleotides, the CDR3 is TGTGCCAGCAGCGTAGCCCCTCATCCCGGGAGCGGCCGGGCGACAGATACGCAGTATTTT.

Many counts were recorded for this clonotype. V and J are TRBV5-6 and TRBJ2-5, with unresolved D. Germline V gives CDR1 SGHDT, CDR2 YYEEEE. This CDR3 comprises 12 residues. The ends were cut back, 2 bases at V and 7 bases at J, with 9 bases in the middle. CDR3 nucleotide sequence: TGTGCCAGCAGCTTAGGGTCCGGGACCCAGTACTTC. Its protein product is CASSLGSGTQYF.

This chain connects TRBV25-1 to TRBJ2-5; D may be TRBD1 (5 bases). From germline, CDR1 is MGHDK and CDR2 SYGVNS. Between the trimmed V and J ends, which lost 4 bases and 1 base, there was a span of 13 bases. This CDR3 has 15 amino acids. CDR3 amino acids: CASSVARVTQETQYF. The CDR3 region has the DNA TGTGCCAGCAGTGTGGCCAGGGTGACCCAAGAGACCCAGTACTTC.

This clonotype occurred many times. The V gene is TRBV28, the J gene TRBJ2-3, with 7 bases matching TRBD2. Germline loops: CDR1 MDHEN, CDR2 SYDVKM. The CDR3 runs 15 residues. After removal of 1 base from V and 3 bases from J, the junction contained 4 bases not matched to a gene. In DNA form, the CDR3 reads TGTGCCAGCAGTTTATCTGGACTAGATACAGATACGCAGTATTTT. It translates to CASSLSGLDTDTQYF.

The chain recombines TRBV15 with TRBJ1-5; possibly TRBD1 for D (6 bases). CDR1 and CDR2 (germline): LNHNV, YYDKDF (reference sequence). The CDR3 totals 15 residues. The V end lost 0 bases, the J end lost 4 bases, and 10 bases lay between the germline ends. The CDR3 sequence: CATSRDTGLNQPQHF. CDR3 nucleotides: TGTGCCACCAGCAGAGATACAGGGCTAAATCAGCCCCAGCATTTT.

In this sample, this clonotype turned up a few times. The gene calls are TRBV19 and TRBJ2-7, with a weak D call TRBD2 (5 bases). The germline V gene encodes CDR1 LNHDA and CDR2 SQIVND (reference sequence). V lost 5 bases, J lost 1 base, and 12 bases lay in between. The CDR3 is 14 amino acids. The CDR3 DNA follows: TGTGCCAGTAGTTCGTCGACGGGGTCCTACGAGCAGTACTTC. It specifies CASSSSTGSYEQYF.

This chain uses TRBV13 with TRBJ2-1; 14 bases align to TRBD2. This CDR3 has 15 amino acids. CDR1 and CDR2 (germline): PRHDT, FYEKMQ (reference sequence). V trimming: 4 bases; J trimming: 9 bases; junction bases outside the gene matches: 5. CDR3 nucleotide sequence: TGTGCCAGCAGCTCGGGACTAGCGGGAGTAGGTGAGCAGTTCTTC. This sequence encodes CASSSGLAGVGEQFF.

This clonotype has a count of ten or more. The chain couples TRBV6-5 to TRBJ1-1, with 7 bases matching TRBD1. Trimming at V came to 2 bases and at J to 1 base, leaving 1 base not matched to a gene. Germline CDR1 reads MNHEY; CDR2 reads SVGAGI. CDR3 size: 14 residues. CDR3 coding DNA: TGTGCCAGCAGTTACACAGGGGCGAACACTGAAGCTTTCTTT. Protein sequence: CASSYTGANTEAFF.

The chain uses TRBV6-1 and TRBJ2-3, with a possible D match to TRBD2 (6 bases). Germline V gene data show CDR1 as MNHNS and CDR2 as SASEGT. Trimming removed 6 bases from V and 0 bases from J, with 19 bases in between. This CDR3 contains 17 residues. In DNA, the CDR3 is TGTGCCAGCAGGGACTATACCGACTTGCCTAGCACAGATACGCAGTATTTT. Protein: CASRDYTDLPSTDTQYF.

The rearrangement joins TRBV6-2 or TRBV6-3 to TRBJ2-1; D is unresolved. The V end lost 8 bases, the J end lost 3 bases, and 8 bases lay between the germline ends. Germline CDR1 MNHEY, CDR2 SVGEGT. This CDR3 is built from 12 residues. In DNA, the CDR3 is TGTGCCAGCCGATCAAACTACAATGAGCAGTTCTTC. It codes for CASRSNYNEQFF.

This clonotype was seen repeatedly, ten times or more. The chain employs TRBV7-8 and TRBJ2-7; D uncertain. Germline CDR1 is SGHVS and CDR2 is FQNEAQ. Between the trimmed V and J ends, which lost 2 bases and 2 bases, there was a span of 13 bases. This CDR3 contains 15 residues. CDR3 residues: CASSLQKGSTYEQYF. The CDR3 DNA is TGTGCCAGCAGCTTACAAAAAGGATCCACCTACGAGCAGTACTTC.